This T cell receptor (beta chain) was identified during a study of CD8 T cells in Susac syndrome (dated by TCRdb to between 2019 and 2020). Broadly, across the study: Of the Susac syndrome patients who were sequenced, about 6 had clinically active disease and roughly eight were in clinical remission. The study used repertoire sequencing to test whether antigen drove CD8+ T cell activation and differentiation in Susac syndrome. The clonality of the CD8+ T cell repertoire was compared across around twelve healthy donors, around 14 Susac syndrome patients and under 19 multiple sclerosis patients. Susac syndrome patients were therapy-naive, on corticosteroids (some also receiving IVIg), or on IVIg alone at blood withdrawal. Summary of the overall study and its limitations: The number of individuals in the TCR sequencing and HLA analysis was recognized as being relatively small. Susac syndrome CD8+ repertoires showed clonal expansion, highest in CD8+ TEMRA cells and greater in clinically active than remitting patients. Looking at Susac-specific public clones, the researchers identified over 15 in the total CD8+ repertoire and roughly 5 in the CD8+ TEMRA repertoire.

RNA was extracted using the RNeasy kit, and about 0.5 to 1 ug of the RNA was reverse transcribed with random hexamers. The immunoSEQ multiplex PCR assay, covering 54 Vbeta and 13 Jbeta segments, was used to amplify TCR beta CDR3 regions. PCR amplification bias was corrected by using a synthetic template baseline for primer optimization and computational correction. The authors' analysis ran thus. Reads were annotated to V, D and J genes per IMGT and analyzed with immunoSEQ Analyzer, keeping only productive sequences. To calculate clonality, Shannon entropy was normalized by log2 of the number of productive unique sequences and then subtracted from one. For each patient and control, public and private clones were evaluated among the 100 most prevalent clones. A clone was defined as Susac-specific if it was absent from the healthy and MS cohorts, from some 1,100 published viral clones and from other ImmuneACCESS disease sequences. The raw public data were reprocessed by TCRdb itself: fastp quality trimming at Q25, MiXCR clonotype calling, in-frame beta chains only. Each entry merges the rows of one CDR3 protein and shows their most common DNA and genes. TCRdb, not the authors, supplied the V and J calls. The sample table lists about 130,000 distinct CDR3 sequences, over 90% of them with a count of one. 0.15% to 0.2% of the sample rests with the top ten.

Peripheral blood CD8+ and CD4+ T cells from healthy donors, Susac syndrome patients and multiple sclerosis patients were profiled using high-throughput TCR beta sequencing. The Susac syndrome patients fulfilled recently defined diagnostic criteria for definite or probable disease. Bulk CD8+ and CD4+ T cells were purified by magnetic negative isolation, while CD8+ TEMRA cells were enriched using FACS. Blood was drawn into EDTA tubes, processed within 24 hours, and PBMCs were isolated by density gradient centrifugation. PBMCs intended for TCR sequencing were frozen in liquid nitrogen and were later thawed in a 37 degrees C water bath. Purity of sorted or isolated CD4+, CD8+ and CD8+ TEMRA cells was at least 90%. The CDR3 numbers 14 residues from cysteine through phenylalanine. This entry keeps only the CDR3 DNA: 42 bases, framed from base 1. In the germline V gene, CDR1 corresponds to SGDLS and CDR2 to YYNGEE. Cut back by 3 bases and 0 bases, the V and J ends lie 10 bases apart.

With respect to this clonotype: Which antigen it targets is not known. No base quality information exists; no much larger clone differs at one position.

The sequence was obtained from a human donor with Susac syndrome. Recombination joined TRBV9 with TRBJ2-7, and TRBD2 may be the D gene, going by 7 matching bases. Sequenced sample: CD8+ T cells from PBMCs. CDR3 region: CASSGGGISYEQYF. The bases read TGTGCCAGCAGCGGGGGGGGCATCTCCTACGAGCAGTACTTC.